Below are 8 T cell receptor beta chains sequenced from a single sample in a study of cytomegalovirus exposure and HLA in healthy donors. The PCR made use of 60 Vbeta and 13 Jbeta primers. Libraries were prepared by immunoSEQ multiplex PCR; TCRdb keeps only in-frame clonotypes and omits some of them. The data hold approximately 130,000 clones, with approximately 75% observed a single time. The sample consisted of PBMCs. These receptors originate from a man aged 35-49 years in good health and CMV-seronegative.

The rearrangement links TRBV5-6 to TRBJ2-1, with TRBD2 identical over 7 bases. CDR1 and CDR2 from the germline V gene are SGHDT and YYEEEE. The CDR3 runs to 18 residues. Losses at the gene ends were 6 bases for V and 0 bases for J; bases not matched to a gene: 15. This CDR3 is CASTPPAWRGTSYNEQFF. CDR3 nucleotide sequence: TGTGCCAGCACCCCCCCGGCGTGGCGGGGGACCTCCTACAATGAGCAGTTCTTC.

This rearrangement joins TRBV11-1 to TRBJ1-1; D gene uncertain. The V end was cut by 6 bases, the J end by 5 bases, with 13 bases between. The CDR3 loop spans 13 amino acids. CDR1 is SGHAT, CDR2 FQDESV, per germline (reference sequence). CDR3 DNA sequence: TGTGCCAGCAGTCTCATGGGAGGGACTGAAGCTTTCTTT. Residues: CASSLMGGTEAFF. The full variable domain, rest sourced from reference TRBV11-1 and TRBJ1-1, is EAEVAQSPRYKITEKSQAVAFWCDPISGHATLYWYRQILGQGPELLVQFQDESVVDDSQLPKDRFSAERLKGVDSTLKIQPAELGDSAMYLCASSLMGGTEAFFGQGTRLTVV.

The rearrangement uses TRBV29-1 and TRBJ2-5; 7 bases align to TRBD1. The CDR3 has 13 amino acids. CDR1 is SQVTM and CDR2 is ANQGSEA in the germline V gene. V shed 6 bases and J 5 bases; nucleotides not matched to a gene: 9. CDR3 bases: TGCAGCGTCCGAGGGGGCCGCGCGGAGACCCAGTACTTC. Residues: CSVRGGRAETQYF.

V and J are TRBV9 and TRBJ1-1; D gene unclear. Trimming stripped 3 bases from V and 1 base from J, with 7 bases between. This CDR3 contains 13 residues. Per germline, CDR1 SGDLS and CDR2 YYNGEE. The CDR3 bases are TGTGCCAGCAGCGCTTCGGGGAACACTGAAGCTTTCTTT. Translated, it gives CASSASGNTEAFF.

This chain joins TRBV19 and TRBJ2-3, with TRBD1 as a possible D gene (5 bases). There are 15 residues in the CDR3. V shed 9 bases and J shed 3 bases, with 19 bases lying between them. From germline, CDR1 is LNHDA and CDR2 SQIVND (reference sequence). The CDR3 nucleotides are TGTGCCAGCTCCCTGGGGCTGGCCAAGACAGATACGCAGTATTTT. Translation: CASSLGLAKTDTQYF.

The chain couples TRBV25-1 to TRBJ1-2, with 9 bases that match TRBD1. The CDR3 runs 12 residues. Germline-derived CDR1 and CDR2 are MGHDK and SYGVNS. Trimming took 8 bases from V and 4 from J; bases not matched to a gene: 2. The CDR3 spells CASGQGSYGYTF. Here the CDR3 DNA reads TGTGCCAGCGGACAGGGGTCCTATGGCTACACCTTC.

This clone was seen only once. A read error may account for a junction end that differs from germline. The gene calls are TRBV6-5 and TRBJ2-7, with 10 bases aligning to TRBD2. Germline lookup yields CDR1 MNHEY and CDR2 SVGAGI. CDR3 length equals 15 residues. The chain's CDR3 is CASSYTTSGIYEQHF. Written as DNA, the CDR3 is TGTGCCAGCAGTTACACTACTAGCGGGATCTACGAGCAGCACTTC.

This clone was picked up a small number of times. J is TRBJ1-1 and V is TRBV2, with 8 bases fitting TRBD1. The CDR3 loop spans 17 amino acids. The trim removed 6 bases at V and 5 bases at J, leaving 17 bases unmatched. Germline V lookup: CDR1 SNHLY, CDR2 FYNNEI. The CDR3 coding sequence is TGTGCCAGCAGATCCCCCTGGGGACAGGTCGTCGGTACTGAAGCTTTCTTT. Translation gives CASRSPWGQVVGTEAFF.